The rows below give T cell receptor beta chains drawn from one sample of a study of shared clonotypes between healthy human individuals. Generated by immunoSEQ multiplex PCR, the TCRdb table keeps only in-frame clones and is missing some. This sample has 2 million to 2.5 million clones; about 95% occur once, and the top ten carry roughly 1%. The material sequenced was naive CD8+ T cells sorted from blood. The receptors come from a man aged 18 to 30 in good health. The CDR3 runs from the conserved cysteine through the conserved F or W. Clone size appears in some rows only: once, few, many, or a class for an expanded clone.

CDR3aa | v_gene | abundance | j_gene
CASSALAGGLDTQYF | TRBV6-5 | - | TRBJ2-3
CASSQGQEGKDF | TRBV19 | once | TRBJ2-7
CASSPRGSSYNEQFF | TRBV7-9 | - | TRBJ2-1
CASRATSYAKNIQYF | TRBV2 | - | TRBJ2-4
CASTNFPRAGEKLFF | TRBV7-9 | - | TRBJ1-4
CATSRAGDRVRAFF | TRBV15 | - | TRBJ1-1
CSTLAGGQETQYF | TRBV29-1 | - | TRBJ2-5
CASSQDQGIGNTIYF | TRBV4-3 | - | TRBJ1-3
CASSHSGGPYNEQFF | TRBV7-6 | - | TRBJ2-1
CASSLWTVAMNTEAFF | TRBV5-8 | - | TRBJ1-1
CASGPGQGLYGYTF | TRBV2 | - | TRBJ1-2
CASSLGLTADNQPQHF | TRBV6-6 | once | TRBJ1-5
CASSFGVEQYF | TRBV28 | - | TRBJ2-7
CASSLPSDQETQYF | TRBV5-6 | once | TRBJ2-5
CASTTSASATGIGTGELFF | TRBV9 | - | TRBJ2-2
CASSQGQGREQYF | TRBV4-3 | - | TRBJ2-7
CASSPSLVHEQYF | TRBV4-3 | - | TRBJ2-7